One sample yielded the 22 T cell receptor beta chains listed below, sequenced in a study of blood T cell repertoires in COVID-19. The data were produced by immunoSEQ multiplex PCR, yet TCRdb's version contains in-frame clones alone and is incomplete. Of around 190,000 clones detected, 75% to 85% appear once; the ten largest clones hold roughly 5.7%. The material sequenced was peripheral blood. These receptors all come from a woman aged 35 to 49 with COVID-19, enrolled during active disease.

The rearrangement uses TRBV11-1 and TRBJ1-1; D is perhaps TRBD1 (6 bases). In germline, CDR1 is SGHAT, CDR2 FQDESV (reference sequence). V lost 5 bases and J 1 base, leaving 11 bases between the germline ends. The CDR3 is 14 residues long. This chain's CDR3 is CASSPTDRNTEAFF. In nucleotides, the CDR3 is TGTGCCAGCAGCCCGACGGACAGGAACACTGAAGCTTTCTTT.

This chain joins TRBV6-5 and TRBJ1-2; 11 positions match TRBD1. Germline values: CDR1 MNHEY, CDR2 SVGAGI. V shed 7 bases and J 11 bases; nucleotides not matched to a gene: 9. The CDR3 contains 13 residues. The DNA for the CDR3 is TGTGCCAGCATTTCAGGACAGGGGGCGCCTTACACCTTC. This sequence encodes CASISGQGAPYTF.

The chain employs TRBV7-9 and TRBJ2-7; 10 nucleotides align to TRBD1. Trimming removed 5 bases from V and 6 bases from J; junction bases left unmatched: 13. The germline V gene encodes CDR1 SEHNR and CDR2 FQNEAQ (reference sequence). This CDR3 has 16 residues. CDR3 amino acids: CASSRPLGQGFSEQYF. The CDR3 DNA reads as TGTGCCAGCAGCCGACCCTTGGGACAGGGGTTCTCCGAGCAGTACTTC. The variable domain in full, with the rest retrieved from reference TRBV7-9 and TRBJ2-7, is DTGVSQNPRHKITKRGQNVTFRCDPISEHNRLYWYRQTLGQGPEFLTYFQNEAQLEKSRLLSDRFSAERPKGSFSTLEIQRTEQGDSAMYLCASSRPLGQGFSEQYFGPGTRLTVT.

This clone was observed a handful of times. V usage is TRBV27 and J usage is TRBJ2-7; TRBD1 might be the D (7 bases). CDR3 length: 13 residues. Germline values: CDR1 MNHEY, CDR2 SMNVEV (reference sequence). V lost 8 bases and J lost 2, with 13 bases in between. CDR3 in DNA: TGTGCCAGCCGCGGGACAGTACCCTACGAGCAGTACTTC. Its protein product is CASRGTVPYEQYF.

Comment on this clone: Other DNA sequences of this sample code for an identical CDR3. J is TRBJ1-2 and V is TRBV3-1 (or the pseudogene TRBV3-2); no firm D call. There are 11 residues in the CDR3. The V gene's germline CDR1 is LGHDT and CDR2 YNNKEL (reference sequence). The germline V and J ends were trimmed by 1 base and 8 bases, with 5 bases remaining between them. In DNA, the CDR3 is TGTGCCAGCAGCCAAGGAGGGGGCTACACCTTC. It codes for CASSQGGGYTF.

This chain connects TRBV5-3 to TRBJ2-5, with 8 bases matching TRBD2. TRBV5-3 carries the ORF label, with uncertain function. CDR3 size: 14 residues. V shed 5 bases and J 5 bases; nucleotides not matched to a gene: 8. CDR3 residues: CARSSKRERETQYF. DNA for the CDR3: TGTGCCAGAAGTTCTAAGCGGGAGCGGGAGACCCAGTACTTC.

The V and J genes are TRBV18 and TRBJ2-7; 10 positions match TRBD2. The CDR3 is 15 amino acids. Germline values: CDR1 KGHSH, CDR2 LQKENI. The trim removed 3 bases at V and 7 bases at J, leaving 9 bases unmatched. CDR3 coding DNA: TGTGCCAGCTCACCTTCTCTAGCGGGAGAGGGGGAGCAGTACTTC. Amino acid sequence: CASSPSLAGEGEQYF.

CDR3 nucleotides: TGTGCCAGCCGTCCCACCCTGGGCGATCCTTTCTTT. The encoded protein is CASRPTLGDPFF. The rearrangement uses TRBV7-2 and TRBJ1-1; D remains ambiguous. Germline CDR1 and CDR2: SGHTA and FQGNSA. Trimming removed 8 bases from V and 12 bases from J, with 19 bases in between. The CDR3 extends over 12 amino acids.

The rearrangement links TRBV7-9 to TRBJ2-7; D is perhaps TRBD2 (6 bases). V lost 5 bases and J 1 base, leaving 21 bases between the germline ends. Looked up from germline, CDR1 is SEHNR and CDR2 is FQNEAQ (reference sequence). This CDR3 is built from 17 residues. CDR3 nucleotide sequence: TGTGCCAGCAGCCCAGGGACTCGCCTCTTAGTATCCTACGAGCAGTACTTC. Its protein product is CASSPGTRLLVSYEQYF. The entire variable domain, with the rest obtained from reference TRBV7-9 and TRBJ2-7, is as follows: DTGVSQNPRHKITKRGQNVTFRCDPISEHNRLYWYRQTLGQGPEFLTYFQNEAQLEKSRLLSDRFSAERPKGSFSTLEIQRTEQGDSAMYLCASSPGTRLLVSYEQYFGPGTRLTVT.

The V gene is TRBV5-1, the J gene TRBJ2-2; D is ambiguous. Trimming cost V 0 bases and J 7 bases, with 7 bases left between them. The CDR3 sequence is 13 residues long. Germline V gene lookup returns CDR1 SGHRS and CDR2 YFSETQ. The DNA for the CDR3 is TGCGCCAGCAGCTTGGCCTCTAGCGGGGAGCTGTTTTTT. Protein product: CASSLASSGELFF.

The chain combines TRBV7-3 with TRBJ2-3, with TRBD2 matching over 14 bases. The CDR3 runs 16 residues. Germline lookup yields CDR1 SGHTA and CDR2 FQGTGA. V was pared by 2 bases and J by 7 bases, with 5 bases of the junction left unmatched. In DNA form, the CDR3 reads TGTGCCAGCAGCTTATCGACTAGCGGGGGGGCTAATACGCAGTATTTT. Translated, it gives CASSLSTSGGANTQYF.

Note on this clone: Other DNA variants within this sample encode the same CDR3. The V call is TRBV11-2, the J call TRBJ2-3; no reliable D call. The CDR3 has 12 amino acids. Germline CDR1 is SGHAT and CDR2 is FQNNGV. V was pared by 3 bases and J by 3 bases, with 4 bases between. CDR3 bases: TGTGCCAGCAGCTTGAGGACAGATACGCAGTATTTT. It encodes CASSLRTDTQYF.

The chain has TRBV21-1 and TRBJ2-7; the listed D gene, TRBD2, was not tested against the DNA. TRBV21-1 is a recognized pseudogene. CDR3 length equals 13 residues. CDR3 residues: CARRGGEPYEQYF. The CDR3 nucleotides read TGTGCCAGAAGGGGCGGGGAACCCTACGAGCAGTACTTC.

CDR3 nucleotides: TGTGCCAGTAGTCCGAGGACTAGCGGGAGGCCCTACGAGCAGTACTTC. Translated, it gives CASSPRTSGRPYEQYF. The chain uses TRBV19 and TRBJ2-7; 14 bases are shared with TRBD2. Trimming removed 5 bases from V and 2 bases from J; junction bases left unmatched: 5. This CDR3 contains 16 residues. Germline values: CDR1 LNHDA, CDR2 SQIVND (reference sequence).

There are a few counts of this clone. The rearrangement links TRBV13 to TRBJ2-1; a possible D gene is TRBD2 (7 bases). CDR1 is PRHDT and CDR2 is FYEKMQ in the germline V gene (reference sequence). V lost 3 bases to trimming and J lost 1 base, with 13 bases between them. The CDR3 consists of 16 residues. For the CDR3, the DNA is TGTGCCAGCAGCTTCGGGGGGCTGGAATCCTACAATGAGCAGTTCTTC. Its protein is CASSFGGLESYNEQFF.

This chain joins TRBV10-3 and TRBJ2-5, with D hard to call. The CDR3 sequence is 13 residues long. The germline CDR1 and CDR2 sequences are ENHRY and SYGVKD. V lost 2 bases to trimming and J lost 3 bases, with 7 bases between them. The CDR3 nucleotides read TGTGCCATCAGTGAGCCAGAAAAAGAGACCCAGTACTTC. Translated: CAISEPEKETQYF.

This clone was found a few times. This sequence joins TRBV23-1 and TRBJ2-1, with 7 positions matching TRBD2. TRBV23-1 is placed among ORFs of uncertain function. The CDR3 loop spans 16 amino acids. Germline trimming cut 3 bases from V and 6 bases from J; bases unmatched to any gene: 11. CDR3 amino acids: CASSHPVERGLNEQFF. In nucleotides, the CDR3 is TGCGCCAGCAGTCACCCTGTTGAGCGGGGCCTCAATGAGCAGTTCTTC.

About this clone: The same CDR3 arises from other DNA sequences in this sample as well. The rearrangement joins TRBV27 to TRBJ2-1, with D perhaps matching TRBD2 (6 bases). This CDR3 has 14 residues. Germline CDR1 MNHEY, CDR2 SMNVEV (reference sequence). V was trimmed by 2 bases and J by 1 base, leaving 6 bases between them. The CDR3 reads CASSLGGSYNEQFF. CDR3 in DNA: TGTGCCAGCAGTTTAGGGGGGTCCTACAATGAGCAGTTCTTC.

The CDR3 spells CASSLTSGTPYEQYF. DNA of the CDR3: TGTGCCAGTAGTTTGACTAGCGGGACTCCCTACGAGCAGTACTTC. The chain has TRBV19 and TRBJ2-7, with 11 bases identical to TRBD2. The CDR3 extends over 15 amino acids. The junction had 5 bases not matched to a gene; V was cut back by 5 bases and J by 2 bases. Germline CDR1 is LNHDA and CDR2 is SQIVND (reference sequence).

This clone has more than one count but fewer than ten. The genes are TRBV11-3 and TRBJ2-2; TRBD1 aligns across 8 bases. Germline CDR1 and CDR2: SGHNT and YENEEA. J was trimmed by 6 bases and V by 3 bases; bases with no gene match: 3. This CDR3 region has 14 residues. In nucleotides, the CDR3 is TGTGCCAGCAGCTTCGGACAGGGCTCCGGGGAGCTGTTTTTT. It translates to CASSFGQGSGELFF. Full variable domain (rest looked up from reference TRBV11-3 and TRBJ2-2): EAGVVQSPRYKIIEKKQPVAFWCNPISGHNTLYWYLQNLGQGPELLIRYENEEAVDDSQLPKDRFSAERLKGVDSTLKIQPAELGDSAVYLCASSFGQGSGELFFGEGSRLTVL.

The rearrangement links TRBV6-5 to TRBJ2-5; a weak D match, TRBD1 (6 bases). The CDR3 covers 11 residues. Per the germline V gene, CDR1 is MNHEY and CDR2 is SVGAGI. The V end was cut by 8 bases, the J end by 6 bases, with 10 bases between. The CDR3 here is CASSDRQTQYF. The CDR3 nucleotides read TGTGCCAGCTCCGACAGGCAGACCCAGTACTTC.

The chain has TRBV14 and TRBJ1-6; no clear D. Trimming took off 3 bases at V and 13 bases at J, with 13 bases between the two ends. The CDR3 is made up of 13 amino acids. CDR1 SGHDN and CDR2 FVKESK come from the germline V gene. This chain's CDR3 is CASSQEAFLPLHF. The CDR3 DNA reads TGTGCCAGCAGCCAGGAGGCGTTCTTGCCCCTCCACTTT.